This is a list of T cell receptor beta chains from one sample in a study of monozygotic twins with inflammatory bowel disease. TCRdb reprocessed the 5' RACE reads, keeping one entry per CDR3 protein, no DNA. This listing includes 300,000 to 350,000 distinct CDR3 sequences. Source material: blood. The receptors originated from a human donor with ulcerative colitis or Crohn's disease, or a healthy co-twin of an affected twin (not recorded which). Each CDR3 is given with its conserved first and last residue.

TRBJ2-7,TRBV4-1,CASSQDPTGAGEQYF
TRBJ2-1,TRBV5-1,CASSLNHPYNEQFF
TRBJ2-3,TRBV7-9,CASSSGTWRTDTQYF
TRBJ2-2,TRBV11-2,CASSRVRGRVGELFF
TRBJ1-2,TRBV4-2,CASSQDDGRTNYGYTF
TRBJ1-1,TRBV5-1,CASSLRGDGAEAFF
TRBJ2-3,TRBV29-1,CSVESAGGTDTQYF
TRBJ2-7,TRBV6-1,CASSPPLAGKTYEQYF
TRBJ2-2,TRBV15,CATSEGGATGELFF
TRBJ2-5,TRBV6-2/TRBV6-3,CASSYVGDQSETQYF
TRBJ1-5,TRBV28,CASTLRGLNQPQHF
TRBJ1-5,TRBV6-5,CASSYRGDHQPQHF
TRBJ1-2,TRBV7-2,CASSLVEEGNYGYTF
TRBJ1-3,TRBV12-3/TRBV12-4,CASSDPLISGNTIYF
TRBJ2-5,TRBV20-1,CSAVRRDTYTQYF
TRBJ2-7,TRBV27,CASSLARGLGEQYF
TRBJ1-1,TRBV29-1,CSVTVGSMNTEAFF
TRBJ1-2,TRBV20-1,CSAHSGRDYTF
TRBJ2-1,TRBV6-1,CASRPWTSGRLAEQFF
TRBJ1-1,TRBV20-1,CSAIDPRQGTEAFF
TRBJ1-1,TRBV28,CASSPWTGKYTEAFF
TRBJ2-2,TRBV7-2,CASGGFTGELFF
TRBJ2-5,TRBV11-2,CASSLGSYGSETGGLNRQETQYF
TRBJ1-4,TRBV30,CAWRRGNEKLFF
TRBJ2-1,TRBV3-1,CASSLNPRRGEQFF
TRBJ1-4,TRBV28,CASATNEKLFF
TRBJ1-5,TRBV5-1,CASSWGQGNQPQHF
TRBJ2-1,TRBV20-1,CSARGGSGGFHEQFF
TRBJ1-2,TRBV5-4,CASSGAGTGRYGYTF
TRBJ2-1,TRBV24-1,CATSAGVAGVYNEQFF
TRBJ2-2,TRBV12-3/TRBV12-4,CASTSTGSGGELFF
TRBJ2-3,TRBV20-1,CSASLSTDTQYF
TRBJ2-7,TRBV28,CASSARTSRDEQYF
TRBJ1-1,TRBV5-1,CASSFGQGANTEAFF
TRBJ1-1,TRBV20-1,CSARGQNTEAFF
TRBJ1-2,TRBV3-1,CASSQQAASYGYTF
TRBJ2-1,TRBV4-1,CASSPRQARSAYNEQFF
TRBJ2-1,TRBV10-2,CASSETLSSSLEQFF
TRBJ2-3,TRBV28,CASSPNRGGASDTQYF
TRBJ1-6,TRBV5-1,CASSLDGAYNSPLHF
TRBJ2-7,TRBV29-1,CSVGTGGYEQYF
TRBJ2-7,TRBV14,CASSHLGLADFSYEQYF
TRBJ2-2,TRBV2,CASSDSKNTGELFF
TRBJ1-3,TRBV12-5,CASGLVYSSTAGNTIYF
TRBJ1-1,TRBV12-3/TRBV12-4,CASSLIWGEAFF
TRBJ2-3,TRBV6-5,CASRRGQVDTQYF